These 6 T cell receptor beta chains were all obtained from the same sample, sequenced in a study of molecular identifiers for immune sequencing clone quantification. TCRdb re-called the PCR reads with MiXCR, one entry per CDR3 protein. The sample contains about 86,000 distinct CDR3 sequences, around a quarter of which appear only once. Specimen: naive CD8+ T cells from blood, with Jurkat cell RNA spiked in. Subset: FACS-sorted CD8+CD4-CCR7+CD45RA+ naive T cells. The source is a human donor in good health. Some libraries in this study had Jurkat cell RNA spiked in.

This clonotype came up many times. The rearrangement links TRBV9 to TRBJ1-1, with no clear D. Trimming stripped 0 bases from V and 1 base from J, with 10 bases between. In germline, CDR1 is SGDLS, CDR2 YYNGEE. The length of the CDR3 is 15 residues. The CDR3 DNA sequence: TGTGCCAGCAGCGTAGATTGGAGACCGAACACTGAAGCTTTCTTT. Protein: CASSVDWRPNTEAFF.

J is TRBJ1-3 and V is TRBV7-9; no clear D. Germline lookup yields CDR1 SEHNR and CDR2 FQNEAQ (reference sequence). V was clipped by 2 bases and J by 2 bases, with 10 bases between them. This CDR3 spans 15 amino acids. CDR3 nucleotides: TGTGCCAGCAGCTTACCGGCGGTTCCTGGAAACACCATATATTTT. Protein sequence: CASSLPAVPGNTIYF.

This clonotype showed up just a few times. An end of the junction does not agree with germline; a read error may underlie this. This chain uses TRBV7-3 with TRBJ1-2; D call uncertain. The germline gives CDR1 SGHTA, CDR2 FQGTGA. This CDR3 comprises 14 residues. CDR3 DNA sequence: TGTGCAAGCAGCTCCGACCCTGCAAACTCCGACTACACCTTC. Its translation: CASSSDPANSDYTF.

At least ten counts were recorded for this clonotype. This chain links TRBV30 with TRBJ2-7; the D call may be TRBD1 or TRBD2 (5 bases each). The V gene lost 1 base and the J gene lost 4 bases, with 14 bases spanning the gap. Germline V gives CDR1 GTSNPN, CDR2 SVGIG (reference sequence). This CDR3 spans 14 amino acids. Here the CDR3 DNA reads TGTGCCTGGAGTGCGACGGACACGGGGTACGAGCAGTACTTC. Protein: CAWSATDTGYEQYF.

The chain recombines TRBV9 with TRBJ2-3, with D perhaps given as TRBD1 or TRBD2 (5 bases each). CDR1 is SGDLS, CDR2 YYNGEE, per germline. V lost 3 bases and J lost 0, with 11 bases in between. The CDR3 is 15 residues long. CDR3 amino acids: CASSGGTDSTDTQYF. CDR3 DNA: TGTGCCAGCAGCGGAGGGACCGATAGCACAGATACGCAGTATTTT.

The chain combines TRBV27 with TRBJ2-2; no reliable D call. V lost 5 bases and J lost 2, with 3 bases in between. Germline V gene lookup returns CDR1 MNHEY and CDR2 SMNVEV (reference sequence). This CDR3 is built from 12 residues. In DNA form, the CDR3 reads TGTGCCAGCAGTGACAACACCGGGGAGCTGTTTTTT. Protein: CASSDNTGELFF.